A single sample is the source of the 25 T cell receptor beta chains below, sequenced in a study of T-cell memory formation after mild COVID-19. TCRdb reanalysed the 5' RACE reads using MiXCR and keeps one entry per CDR3 protein. The sample yields about 340,000 distinct CDR3 sequences, 20% to 25% seen once. Sequencing was done on a sample of PBMCs or a T cell subset sorted from them (not recorded which). The receptor set was obtained from a man aged 18 to 35 who had mild COVID-19 (a few samples of this study predate the infection). Cell type and time point are not known.

The chain uses TRBV7-3 and TRBJ2-1; D possibly corresponds to TRBD1 (7 bases). The V end lost 4 bases, the J end lost 6 bases, and 10 bases lay between the germline ends. Germline assignment: CDR1 SGHTA and CDR2 FQGTGA. This CDR3 contains 13 residues. CDR3 region: CASSSGGFNEQFF. The CDR3 DNA reads as TGTGCCAGCAGCTCAGGGGGGTTCAATGAGCAGTTCTTC. The full variable domain, in which reference TRBV7-3 and TRBJ2-1 provide the parts outside the CDR3, is GAGVSQTPSNKVTEKGKYVELRCDPISGHTALYWYRQSLGQGPEFLIYFQGTGAADDSGLPNDRFFAVRPEGSVSTLKIQRTERGDSAVYLCASSSGGFNEQFFGPGTRLTVL.

The J gene is TRBJ2-2, the V gene TRBV27, with TRBD2 matching 11 bases. The ends lost 4 bases at V and 6 bases at J; junction bases unmatched: 7. In germline, CDR1 is MNHEY, CDR2 SMNVEV (reference sequence). The CDR3 has 16 amino acids. The CDR3 DNA sequence: TGTGCCAGCAGTTGGGTAGCGGGGGGGCTGCCCGGGGAGCTGTTTTTT. Protein sequence: CASSWVAGGLPGELFF.

The rearrangement uses TRBV6-1 and TRBJ1-2; D remains ambiguous. CDR3 length: 14 amino acids. Looked up from germline, CDR1 is MNHNS and CDR2 is SASEGT. The V and J ends lost 1 base and 4 bases respectively, with 10 bases between them. The CDR3 region has the DNA TGTGCCAGCAGTGAAGGCGAGGCTGGCTATGGCTACACCTTC. Translation gives CASSEGEAGYGYTF.

This clonotype was counted only a few times. The V gene is TRBV7-9, the J gene TRBJ2-1; no reliable D call. Trimming shortened V by 3 bases and J by 0 bases, and 9 bases separated the two germline ends. The CDR3 length is 15 residues. Germline V lookup: CDR1 SEHNR, CDR2 FQNEAQ (reference sequence). The CDR3 protein is CASSLPTASYNEQFF. CDR3 sequence (DNA): TGTGCCAGCAGCTTGCCCACTGCCTCCTACAATGAGCAGTTCTTC.

This clonotype was recorded many times. The V call is TRBV29-1, the J call TRBJ1-3, with no clear D. CDR1 SQVTM and CDR2 ANQGSEA come from the germline V gene. CDR3 length equals 14 residues. With 7 bases removed from V and 3 bases from J, the gap between germline ends came to 16 bases. As DNA, the CDR3 is TGCAGCGGTGGGTGGGGTACCGATGGAAACACCATATATTTT. This sequence encodes CSGGWGTDGNTIYF. Together with reference TRBV29-1 and TRBJ1-3, the CDR3 gives the full variable domain: SAVISQKPSRDICQRGTSLTIQCQVDSQVTMMFWYRQQPGQSLTLIATANQGSEATYESGFVIDKFPISRPNLTFSTLTVSNMSPEDSSIYLCSGGWGTDGNTIYFGEGSWLTVV.

This sequence joins TRBV12-3 or TRBV12-4 and TRBJ1-6; TRBD1 is a possible D gene (5 bases). The germline V and J ends were trimmed by 2 bases and 9 bases, with 8 bases remaining between them. The CDR3 extends over 13 amino acids. The CDR3 DNA sequence: TGTGCCAGCAGTTTATGGGGGTCTTCACCCCTCCACTTT. As protein: CASSLWGSSPLHF.

V usage is TRBV5-1 and J usage is TRBJ2-1; TRBD2 aligns across 10 bases. The CDR3 is made up of 17 amino acids. Trimming took 3 bases from V and 14 from J; bases not matched to a gene: 20. Germline V gene data show CDR1 as SGHRS and CDR2 as YFSETQ. The CDR3 is CASSSDAAVGSGGMKFF. DNA of the CDR3: TGCGCCAGCAGCTCCGACGCCGCGGTAGGTAGCGGGGGGATGAAGTTCTTC.

The chain employs TRBV7-9 and TRBJ1-2; D perhaps matches TRBD1 (6 bases). V was shortened by 5 bases and J by 6 bases, with 13 bases between the two germline ends. The CDR3 loop spans 13 amino acids. Germline V gives CDR1 SEHNR, CDR2 FQNEAQ (reference sequence). In DNA form, the CDR3 reads TGTGCCAGCAGCCAGTGGGGGGCCCATGGCTACACCTTC. This codes for CASSQWGAHGYTF.

J is TRBJ2-3 and V is TRBV5-1; D gene uncertain. Trimming removed 6 bases from V and 2 bases from J, with 10 bases in between. Looked up from germline, CDR1 is SGHRS and CDR2 is YFSETQ. CDR3 size: 13 residues. The CDR3 loop reads CASNVGATDTQYF. The CDR3 DNA sequence: TGCGCCAGCAACGTTGGAGCCACAGATACGCAGTATTTT.

This clonotype was seen a handful of times. The chain carries TRBV4-2 and TRBJ1-4, with a tentative D call TRBD1 (5 bases). Germline assignment: CDR1 LGHNA and CDR2 YNFKEQ. CDR3 length: 14 amino acids. Trimming pared 4 bases from V and 12 bases from J, leaving 18 bases between. The CDR3 region is CASSRGEGSDQLFF. The CDR3 DNA reads TGTGCCAGCAGCCGGGGGGAGGGGTCGGACCAACTGTTTTTT.

The CDR3 DNA reads TGTGCCAGCAGACATAGCGGTGGTACGCAGTATTTT. Translated, it gives CASRHSGGTQYF. The chain links TRBV12-3 or TRBV12-4 to TRBJ2-3, with D perhaps TRBD2 (6 bases). The V and J ends lost 6 bases and 8 bases respectively, with 12 bases between them. CDR3 length: 12 residues.

The V and J genes are TRBV7-9 and TRBJ2-1, with TRBD1 identical over 8 bases. V lost 6 bases to trimming and J lost 7 bases; unmatched junction nucleotides: 5. CDR3 length: 13 residues. The germline gives CDR1 SEHNR, CDR2 FQNEAQ (reference sequence). Here the CDR3 DNA reads TGTGCCAGCAGAGACAGGGGCAGTAATGAGCAGTTCTTC. This encodes CASRDRGSNEQFF.

This chain connects TRBV7-9 to TRBJ2-7, with 8 bases identical to TRBD2. Losses at the gene ends were 2 bases for V and 6 bases for J; bases not matched to a gene: 6. Per the germline V gene, CDR1 is SEHNR and CDR2 is FQNEAQ (reference sequence). CDR3 length: 14 residues. The CDR3 coding sequence is TGTGCCAGCAGCTTATACCTAGCGGGTCTCGAGCAGTACTTC. Encoded protein: CASSLYLAGLEQYF.

This clonotype was counted between two and nine times. CDR3 in amino acids: CASSQAANNPSGYGYTF. In DNA, the CDR3 is TGCGCCAGCAGCCAAGCGGCCAATAATCCCTCGGGTTATGGCTACACCTTC. The chain has TRBV4-1 and TRBJ1-2; D uncertain. The CDR3 is made up of 17 amino acids. The germline V gene encodes CDR1 MGHRA and CDR2 YSYEKL. Deletions cut 1 base from V and 5 bases from J, with 20 bases between.

This chain connects TRBV18 to TRBJ2-1; TRBD2 agrees at 9 bases. V dropped 6 bases and J dropped 1; count of bases not matched to a gene: 4. The CDR3 extends over 15 amino acids. Germline V lookup: CDR1 KGHSH, CDR2 LQKENI. The CDR3 protein is CASSQGLASYNEQFF. DNA of the CDR3: TGTGCCAGCTCCCAGGGACTAGCATCCTACAATGAGCAGTTCTTC.

This clonotype was observed a few times. The V call is TRBV12-3 or TRBV12-4, the J call TRBJ2-2; TRBD2 agrees at 9 bases. V was clipped by 5 bases and J by 7 bases; unmatched bases: 8. This CDR3 has 15 amino acids. This CDR3 is CASSPPSGEVGELFF. The CDR3 DNA follows: TGTGCCAGCAGTCCGCCTAGCGGGGAAGTCGGGGAGCTGTTTTTT.

J is TRBJ2-4 and V is TRBV5-1, with a weak D call TRBD2 (6 bases). Germline CDR1 and CDR2: SGHRS and YFSETQ. V lost 2 bases to trimming and J lost 7 bases, with 10 bases between them. CDR3 length: 13 residues. CDR3 loop: CASSLGGRNIQYF. The CDR3, as DNA: TGCGCCAGCAGCTTAGGAGGGCGGAACATTCAGTACTTC.

This clonotype appeared a few times. The V gene is TRBV11-2, the J gene TRBJ2-2, with 7 nucleotides matching TRBD1. The CDR3 is 17 amino acids. Trimming at V came to 0 bases and at J to 2 bases, leaving 6 bases not matched to a gene. Germline assignment: CDR1 SGHAT and CDR2 FQNNGV. CDR3 amino acids: CASSLDPGTVNTGELFF. The CDR3 coding sequence is TGTGCCAGCAGCTTAGACCCCGGGACAGTCAACACCGGGGAGCTGTTTTTT.

This clonotype was counted only a few times. A junction end diverges from the germline sequence, so it may reflect a read error. The chain links TRBV7-9 to TRBJ1-1, with D hard to call. The CDR3 is made up of 15 amino acids. Germline loops: CDR1 SEHNR, CDR2 FQNEAQ (reference sequence). The CDR3 region has the DNA TGTGCCAGCACCTTATCAGTCTCCTCGAACACTGAAGCTTTCTTT. It encodes CASTLSVSSNTEAFF.

The rearrangement links TRBV2 to TRBJ2-2; no clear D. Germline CDR1 SNHLY, CDR2 FYNNEI. This CDR3 comprises 14 residues. The V end lost 8 bases, the J end lost 1 base, and 11 bases lay between the germline ends. The CDR3 nucleotides read TGTGCCAGCGGCCTGGGTTGGAACACCGGGGAGCTGTTTTTT. It specifies CASGLGWNTGELFF.

The chain recombines TRBV7-3 with TRBJ2-3; either TRBD1 or TRBD2 may supply D (5 bases each). The CDR3 totals 15 residues. V gave up 2 bases and J gave up 2 bases, with 11 bases separating them. CDR1 is SGHTA, CDR2 FQGTGA, per germline. CDR3 in amino acids: CASSLFSGTTDTQYF. CDR3 sequence (DNA): TGTGCCAGCAGCTTATTCTCCGGGACCACAGATACGCAGTATTTT.

J is TRBJ1-2 and V is TRBV6-1; D not resolved. V dropped 6 bases and J dropped 0 bases, with 8 bases sitting between them. Germline-derived CDR1 and CDR2 are MNHNS and SASEGT. This CDR3 spans 13 amino acids. CDR3 DNA sequence: TGTGCCAGCAGCGACGGATCTAACTATGGCTACACCTTC. Its protein is CASSDGSNYGYTF.

The chain couples TRBV2 to TRBJ1-2; D ambiguous. There are 12 residues in the CDR3. Germline loops: CDR1 SNHLY, CDR2 FYNNEI. V was trimmed by 3 bases and J by 3 bases, leaving 5 bases between them. The CDR3 region is CASSEADYGYTF. DNA of the CDR3: TGTGCCAGCAGTGAGGCGGACTATGGCTACACCTTC.

This clonotype was detected a few times. The V and J genes are TRBV5-1 and TRBJ2-1; perhaps D is TRBD1 or TRBD2 (6 bases each). CDR1 and CDR2 (germline): SGHRS, YFSETQ. The CDR3 covers 14 residues. Trimming took 2 bases from V and 6 from J, leaving 12 bases between them. The CDR3: CASSLGGGLNEQFF. The CDR3 nucleotides read TGCGCCAGCAGCTTAGGAGGGGGGCTCAATGAGCAGTTCTTC.

This clonotype was seen many times. The chain couples TRBV5-1 to TRBJ2-1; 8 positions agree with TRBD1. The CDR3 loop spans 11 amino acids. After removal of 8 bases from V and 8 bases from J, the junction contained 3 bases not matched to a gene. Germline-derived CDR1 and CDR2 are SGHRS and YFSETQ. As DNA, the CDR3 is TGCGCCAGTCAGACAGGGGATGAGCAGTTCTTC. Its protein product is CASQTGDEQFF.